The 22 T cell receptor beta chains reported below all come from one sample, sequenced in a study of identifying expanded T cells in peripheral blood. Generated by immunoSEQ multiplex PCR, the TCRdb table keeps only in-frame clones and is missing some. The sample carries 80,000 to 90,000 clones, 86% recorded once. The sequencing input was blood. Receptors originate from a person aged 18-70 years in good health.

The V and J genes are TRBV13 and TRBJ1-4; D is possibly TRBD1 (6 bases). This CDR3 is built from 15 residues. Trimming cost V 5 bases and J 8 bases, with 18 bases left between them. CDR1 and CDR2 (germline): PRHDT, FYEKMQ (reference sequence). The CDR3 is CASSRGAGETEKLFF. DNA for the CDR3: TGTGCCAGCAGCCGCGGGGCAGGGGAAACCGAAAAACTGTTTTTT.

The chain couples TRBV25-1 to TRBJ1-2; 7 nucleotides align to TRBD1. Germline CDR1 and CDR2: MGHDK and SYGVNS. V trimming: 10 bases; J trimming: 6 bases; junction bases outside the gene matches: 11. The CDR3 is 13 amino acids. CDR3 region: CATQGQYSDGYTF. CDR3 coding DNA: TGTGCCACCCAGGGACAGTATAGCGATGGCTACACCTTC.

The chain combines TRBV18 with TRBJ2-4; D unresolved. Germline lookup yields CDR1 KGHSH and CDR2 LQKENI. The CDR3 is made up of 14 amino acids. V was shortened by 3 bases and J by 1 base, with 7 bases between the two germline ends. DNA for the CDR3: TGTGCCAGCTCACCCCCTGAGGCCAAAAACATTCAGTACTTC. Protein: CASSPPEAKNIQYF.

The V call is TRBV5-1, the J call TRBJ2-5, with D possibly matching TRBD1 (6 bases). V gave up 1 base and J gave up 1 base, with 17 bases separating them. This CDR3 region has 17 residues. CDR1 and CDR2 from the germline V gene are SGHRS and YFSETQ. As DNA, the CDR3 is TGCGCCAGCAGCTTGATCTCCCAGGGGAAACTCCAAGAGACCCAGTACTTC. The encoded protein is CASSLISQGKLQETQYF. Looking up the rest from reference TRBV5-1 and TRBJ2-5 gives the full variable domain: KAGVTQTPRYLIKTRGQQVTLSCSPISGHRSVSWYQQTPGQGLQFLFEYFSETQRNKGNFPGRFSGRQFSNSRSEMNVSTLELGDSALYLCASSLISQGKLQETQYFGPGTRLLVL.

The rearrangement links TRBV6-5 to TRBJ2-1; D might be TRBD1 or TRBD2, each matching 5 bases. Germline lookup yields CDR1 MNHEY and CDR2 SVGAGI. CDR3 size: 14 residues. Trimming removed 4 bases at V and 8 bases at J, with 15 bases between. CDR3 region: CASSFRDAGDEQFF. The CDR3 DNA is TGTGCCAGCAGTTTCCGGGACGCAGGAGATGAGCAGTTCTTC.

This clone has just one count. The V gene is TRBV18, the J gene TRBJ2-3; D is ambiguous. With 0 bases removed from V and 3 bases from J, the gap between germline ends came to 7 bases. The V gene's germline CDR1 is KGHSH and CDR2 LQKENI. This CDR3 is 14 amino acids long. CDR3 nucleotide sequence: TGTGCCAGCTCACCACCGTCCGGAACAGATACGCAGTATTTT. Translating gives CASSPPSGTDTQYF.

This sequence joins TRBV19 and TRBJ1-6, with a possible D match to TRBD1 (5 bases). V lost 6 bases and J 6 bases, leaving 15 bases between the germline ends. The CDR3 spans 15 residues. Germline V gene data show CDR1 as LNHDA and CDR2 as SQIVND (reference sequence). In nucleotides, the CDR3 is TGTGCCAGTAGCGCTACAGGAGCGCCTAATTCACCCCTCCACTTT. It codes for CASSATGAPNSPLHF.

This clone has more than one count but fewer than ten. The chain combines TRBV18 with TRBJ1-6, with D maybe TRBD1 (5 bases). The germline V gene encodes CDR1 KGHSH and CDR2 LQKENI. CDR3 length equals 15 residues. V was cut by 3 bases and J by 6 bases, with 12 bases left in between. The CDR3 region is CASSPSSGSNSPLHF. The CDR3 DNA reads TGTGCCAGCTCACCGTCTTCAGGGAGTAATTCACCCCTCCACTTT.

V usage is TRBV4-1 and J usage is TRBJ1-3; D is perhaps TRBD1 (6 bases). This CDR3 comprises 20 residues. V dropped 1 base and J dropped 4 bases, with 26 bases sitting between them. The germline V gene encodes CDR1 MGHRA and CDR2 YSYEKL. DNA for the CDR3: TGCGCCAGCAGCCAAGCCCCCGGACAGTTGATGTCGGGGACAGGAAACACCATATATTTT. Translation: CASSQAPGQLMSGTGNTIYF.

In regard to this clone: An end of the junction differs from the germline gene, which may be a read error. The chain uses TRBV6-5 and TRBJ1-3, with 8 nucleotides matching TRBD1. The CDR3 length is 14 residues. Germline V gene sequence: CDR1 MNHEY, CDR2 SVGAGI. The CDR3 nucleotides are TGTGCCACCTATGGACAGGGATATGGAACCACCATATATTTT. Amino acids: CATYGQGYGTTIYF.

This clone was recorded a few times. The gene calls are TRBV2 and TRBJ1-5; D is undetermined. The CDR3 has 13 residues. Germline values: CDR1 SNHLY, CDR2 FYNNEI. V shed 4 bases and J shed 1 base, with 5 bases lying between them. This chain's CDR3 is CASSGGSNQPQHF. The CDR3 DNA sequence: TGTGCCAGCAGTGGGGGAAGCAATCAGCCCCAGCATTTT.

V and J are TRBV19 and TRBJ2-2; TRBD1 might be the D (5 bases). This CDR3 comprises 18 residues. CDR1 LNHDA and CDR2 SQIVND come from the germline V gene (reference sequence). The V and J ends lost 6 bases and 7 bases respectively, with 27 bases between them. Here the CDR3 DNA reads TGTGCCAGTAGCCCCCCCACGATCGAAACAGGAGTTAGCGGGGAGCTGTTTTTT. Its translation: CASSPPTIETGVSGELFF. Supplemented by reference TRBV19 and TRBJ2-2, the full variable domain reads DGGITQSPKYLFRKEGQNVTLSCEQNLNHDAMYWYRQDPGQGLRLIYYSQIVNDFQKGDIAEGYSVSREKKESFPLTVTSAQKNPTAFYLCASSPPTIETGVSGELFFGEGSRLTVL.

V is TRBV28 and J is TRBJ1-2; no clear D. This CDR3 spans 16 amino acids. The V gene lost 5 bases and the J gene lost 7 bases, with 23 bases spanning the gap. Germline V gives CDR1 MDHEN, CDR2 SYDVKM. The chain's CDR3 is CASSPHPQRLGGGYTF. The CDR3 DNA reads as TGTGCCAGCAGTCCACACCCACAGCGCTTGGGCGGTGGCTACACCTTC.

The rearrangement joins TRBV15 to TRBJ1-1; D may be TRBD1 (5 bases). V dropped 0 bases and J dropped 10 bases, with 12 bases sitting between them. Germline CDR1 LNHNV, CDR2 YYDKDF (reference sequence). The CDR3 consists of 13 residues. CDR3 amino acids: CATSRDLGEGAFF. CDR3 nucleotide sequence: TGTGCCACCAGCAGAGATTTGGGGGAGGGAGCTTTCTTT.

The CDR3 nucleotides are TGTGCCAGCAGCATAAGGGGAGGTGGAAACACCATATATTTT. Amino acids: CASSIRGGGNTIYF. This rearrangement joins TRBV5-6 to TRBJ1-3; D might be TRBD1 (5 bases). The CDR3 totals 14 residues. V was cut by 4 bases and J by 3 bases, with 11 bases left in between. Looked up from germline, CDR1 is SGHDT and CDR2 is YYEEEE.

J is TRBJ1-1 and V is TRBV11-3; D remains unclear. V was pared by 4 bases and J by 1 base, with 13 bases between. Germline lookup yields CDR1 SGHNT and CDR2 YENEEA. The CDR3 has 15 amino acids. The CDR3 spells CASSYSGRGNTEAFF. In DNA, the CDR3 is TGTGCCAGCAGCTATTCAGGACGGGGGAACACTGAAGCTTTCTTT.

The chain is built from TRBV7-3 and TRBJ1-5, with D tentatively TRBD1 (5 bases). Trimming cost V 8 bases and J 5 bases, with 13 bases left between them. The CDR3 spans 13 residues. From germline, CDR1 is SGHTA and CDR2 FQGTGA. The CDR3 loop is CASSDTSDQPQHF. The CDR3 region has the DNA TGTGCCAGCTCGGACACCTCGGATCAGCCCCAGCATTTT.

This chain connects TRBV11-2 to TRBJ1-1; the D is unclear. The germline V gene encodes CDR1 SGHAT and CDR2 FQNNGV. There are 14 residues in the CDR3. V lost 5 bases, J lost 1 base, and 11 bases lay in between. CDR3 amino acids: CASSVIRGNTEAFF. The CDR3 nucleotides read TGTGCCAGCAGCGTCATAAGAGGGAACACTGAAGCTTTCTTT.

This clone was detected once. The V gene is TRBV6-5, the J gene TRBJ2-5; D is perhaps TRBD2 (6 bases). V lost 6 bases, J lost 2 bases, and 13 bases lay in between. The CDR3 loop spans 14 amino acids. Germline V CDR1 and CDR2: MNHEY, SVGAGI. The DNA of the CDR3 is TGTGCCAGCAGGCCGAGACTAGGACAAGAGACCCAGTACTTC. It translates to CASRPRLGQETQYF.

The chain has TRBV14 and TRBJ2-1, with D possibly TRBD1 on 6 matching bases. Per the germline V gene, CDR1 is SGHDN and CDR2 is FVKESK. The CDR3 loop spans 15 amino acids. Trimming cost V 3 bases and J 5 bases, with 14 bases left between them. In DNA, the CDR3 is TGTGCCAGCAGCCAGTGGCAGGGACAAAACAATGAGCAGTTCTTC. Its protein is CASSQWQGQNNEQFF. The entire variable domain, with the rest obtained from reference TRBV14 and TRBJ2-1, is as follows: EAGVTQFPSHSVIEKGQTVTLRCDPISGHDNLYWYRRVMGKEIKFLLHFVKESKQDESGMPNNRFLAERTGGTYSTLKVQPAELEDSGVYFCASSQWQGQNNEQFFGPGTRLTVL.

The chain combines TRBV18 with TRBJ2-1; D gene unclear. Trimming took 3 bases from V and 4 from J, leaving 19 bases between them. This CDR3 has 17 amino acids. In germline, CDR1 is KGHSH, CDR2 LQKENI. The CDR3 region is CASSPIQRSALYNEQFF. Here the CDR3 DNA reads TGTGCCAGCTCACCCATCCAACGGTCAGCATTATACAATGAGCAGTTCTTC. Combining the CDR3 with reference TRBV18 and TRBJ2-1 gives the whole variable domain NAGVMQNPRHLVRRRGQEARLRCSPMKGHSHVYWYRQLPEEGLKFMVYLQKENIIDESGMPKERFSAEFPKEGPSILRIQQVVRGDSAAYFCASSPIQRSALYNEQFFGPGTRLTVL.

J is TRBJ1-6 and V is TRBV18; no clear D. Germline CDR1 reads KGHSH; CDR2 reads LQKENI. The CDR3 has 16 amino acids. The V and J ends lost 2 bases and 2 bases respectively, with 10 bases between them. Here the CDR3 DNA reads TGTGCCAGCTCACCAACCGGTTACCCCTATAATTCACCCCTCCACTTT. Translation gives CASSPTGYPYNSPLHF. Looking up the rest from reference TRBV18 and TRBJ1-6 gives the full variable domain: NAGVMQNPRHLVRRRGQEARLRCSPMKGHSHVYWYRQLPEEGLKFMVYLQKENIIDESGMPKERFSAEFPKEGPSILRIQQVVRGDSAAYFCASSPTGYPYNSPLHFGNGTRLTVT.